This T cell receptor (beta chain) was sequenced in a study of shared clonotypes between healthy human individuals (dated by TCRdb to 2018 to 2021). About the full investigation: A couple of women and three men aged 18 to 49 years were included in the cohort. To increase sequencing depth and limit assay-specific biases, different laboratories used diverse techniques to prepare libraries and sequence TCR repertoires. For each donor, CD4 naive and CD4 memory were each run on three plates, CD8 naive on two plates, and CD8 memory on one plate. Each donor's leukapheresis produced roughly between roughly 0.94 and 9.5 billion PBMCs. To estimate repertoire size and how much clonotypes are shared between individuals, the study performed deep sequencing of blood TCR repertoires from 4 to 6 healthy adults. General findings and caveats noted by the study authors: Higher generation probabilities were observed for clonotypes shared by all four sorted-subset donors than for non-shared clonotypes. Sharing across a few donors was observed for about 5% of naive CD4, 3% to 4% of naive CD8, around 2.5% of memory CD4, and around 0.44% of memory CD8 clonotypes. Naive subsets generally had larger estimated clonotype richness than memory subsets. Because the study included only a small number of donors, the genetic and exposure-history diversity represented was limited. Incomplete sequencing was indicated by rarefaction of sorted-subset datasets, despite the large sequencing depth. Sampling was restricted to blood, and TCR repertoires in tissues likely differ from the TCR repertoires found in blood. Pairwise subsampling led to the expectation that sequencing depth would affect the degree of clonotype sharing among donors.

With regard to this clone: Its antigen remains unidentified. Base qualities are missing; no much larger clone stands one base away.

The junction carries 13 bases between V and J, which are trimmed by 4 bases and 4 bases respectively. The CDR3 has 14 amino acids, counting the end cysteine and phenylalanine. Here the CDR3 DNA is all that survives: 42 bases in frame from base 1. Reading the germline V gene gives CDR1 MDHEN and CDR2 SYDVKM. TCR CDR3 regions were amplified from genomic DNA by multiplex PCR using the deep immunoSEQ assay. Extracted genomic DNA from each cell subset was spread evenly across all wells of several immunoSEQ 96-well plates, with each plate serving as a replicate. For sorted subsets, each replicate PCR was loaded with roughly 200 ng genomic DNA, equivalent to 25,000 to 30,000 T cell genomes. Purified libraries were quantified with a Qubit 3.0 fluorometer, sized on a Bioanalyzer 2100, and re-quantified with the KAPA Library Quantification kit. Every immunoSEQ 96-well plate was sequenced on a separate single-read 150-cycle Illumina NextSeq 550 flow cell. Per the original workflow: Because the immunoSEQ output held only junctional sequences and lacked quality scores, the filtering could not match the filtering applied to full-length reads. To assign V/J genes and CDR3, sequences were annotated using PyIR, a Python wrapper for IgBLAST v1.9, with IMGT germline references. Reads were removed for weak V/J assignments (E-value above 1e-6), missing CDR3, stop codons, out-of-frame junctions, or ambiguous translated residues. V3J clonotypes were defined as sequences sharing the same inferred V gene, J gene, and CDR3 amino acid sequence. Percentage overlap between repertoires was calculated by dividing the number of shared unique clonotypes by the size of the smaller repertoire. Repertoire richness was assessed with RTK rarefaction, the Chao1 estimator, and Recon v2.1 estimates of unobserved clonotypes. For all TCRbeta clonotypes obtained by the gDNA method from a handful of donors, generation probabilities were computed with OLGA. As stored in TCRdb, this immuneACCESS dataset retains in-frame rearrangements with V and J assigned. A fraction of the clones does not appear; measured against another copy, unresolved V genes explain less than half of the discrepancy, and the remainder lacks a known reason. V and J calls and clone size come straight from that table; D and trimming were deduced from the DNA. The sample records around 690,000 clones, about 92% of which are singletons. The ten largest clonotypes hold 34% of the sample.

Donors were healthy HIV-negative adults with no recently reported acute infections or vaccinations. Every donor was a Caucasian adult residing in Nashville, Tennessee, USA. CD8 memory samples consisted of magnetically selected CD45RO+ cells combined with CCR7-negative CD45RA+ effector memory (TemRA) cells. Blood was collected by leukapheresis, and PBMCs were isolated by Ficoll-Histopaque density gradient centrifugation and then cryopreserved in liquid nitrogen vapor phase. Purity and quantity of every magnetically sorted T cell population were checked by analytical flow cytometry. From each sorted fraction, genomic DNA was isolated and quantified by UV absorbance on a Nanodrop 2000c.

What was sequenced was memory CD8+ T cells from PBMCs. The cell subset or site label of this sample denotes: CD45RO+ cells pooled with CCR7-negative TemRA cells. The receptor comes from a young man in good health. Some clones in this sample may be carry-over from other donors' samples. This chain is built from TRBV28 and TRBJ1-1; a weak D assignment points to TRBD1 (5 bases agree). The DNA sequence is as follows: TGTGCCAGCAGTTCGAGGGGCGCATTCACTGAAGCTTTCTTT. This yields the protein CASSSRGAFTEAFF. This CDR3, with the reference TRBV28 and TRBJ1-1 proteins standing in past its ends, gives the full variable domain DVKVTQSSRYLVKRTGEKVFLECVQDMDHENMFWYRQDPGLGLRLIYFSYDVKMKEKGDIPEGYSVSREKKERFSLILESASTNQTSMYLCASSSRGAFTEAFFGQGTRLTVV.